These T cell receptor beta chains were read from a single sample in a study of Ad26.COV2.S vaccination and SARS-CoV-2 variants. Only in-frame clones appear in the TCRdb table, and some are missing; sequencing was by immunoSEQ multiplex PCR. The data contain hundreds of thousands of clones, around 88% of them singletons. The source was peripheral blood, collected in a trial of Ad26.COV2.S vaccine versus placebo. Receptors were obtained from a person aged 18-65 years who received the Ad26.COV2.S COVID-19 vaccine or a placebo. CDR3s include the opening cysteine and the closing phenylalanine or tryptophan. A D gene is named only where the DNA matches it firmly. For some rows the clone size is stated as once, few or many, or as a class when expanded; others skip it.

TRBJ2-7,TRBV5-5,-,-,CASSNVQNPYEQYF,TGTGCCAGCAGCAACGTACAGAACCCCTACGAGCAGTACTTC
TRBJ2-1,TRBV24-1,-,TRBD1,CATSDLPDRGDEQFF,TGTGCCACCAGTGATTTGCCCGACAGGGGCGATGAGCAGTTCTTC
TRBJ1-1,TRBV3-1/TRBV3-2,-,-,CASSPHGRVPEAFF,TGTGCCAGCAGCCCTCACGGGAGGGTGCCTGAAGCTTTCTTT
TRBJ1-6,TRBV4-2,few,-,CASSQDPRNSPLHF,TGTGCCAGCAGCCAAGACCCGCGAAATTCACCCCTCCACTTT
TRBJ1-1,TRBV19,-,-,CASKDLGSNTEAFF,TGTGCCAGTAAAGATTTAGGATCGAACACTGAAGCTTTCTTT
TRBJ1-4,TRBV2,-,TRBD1,CASSSGTGRRNEKLFF,TGTGCCAGCAGTTCCGGGACAGGGAGACGGAACGAAAAACTGTTTTTT
TRBJ2-2,TRBV11-2,-,-,CASRPLRTASNTGELFF,TGTGCCAGCAGGCCGCTTAGGACGGCATCGAACACCGGGGAGCTGTTTTTT
TRBJ2-5,TRBV5-1,-,TRBD1,CASSPGTGRKETQYF,TGCGCCAGCAGCCCCGGGACAGGGAGGAAAGAGACCCAGTACTTC
TRBJ2-7,TRBV18,-,-,CASSPGDSREQYF,TGTGCCAGCTCACCGGGAGATTCTCGAGAGCAGTACTTC
TRBJ1-1,TRBV5-6,-,-,CASSHGTLGNTEAFF,TGTGCCAGCAGCCACGGGACTCTAGGAAACACTGAAGCTTTCTTT
TRBJ2-7,TRBV10-2,-,TRBD1,CASSEYRTGGEQYF,TGCGCCAGCAGTGAGTATAGGACAGGGGGCGAGCAGTACTTC
TRBJ1-2,TRBV11-2,few,-,CASSQLAGLNYGYTF,TGTGCCAGCAGCCAGCTGGCGGGCCTTAACTATGGCTACACCTTC
TRBJ2-1,TRBV24-1,-,TRBD2,CATSRGTSGSLAQFF,TGTGCCACCAGTCGTGGGACTAGCGGGAGTCTCGCCCAGTTCTTC
TRBJ2-1,TRBV19,-,TRBD2,CASSIAPPSGRLGNEQFF,TGTGCCAGTAGTATAGCCCCCCCTAGCGGGAGATTGGGTAATGAGCAGTTCTTC
TRBJ2-3,TRBV7-9,few,TRBD2,CASSGGLAGLSTDTQYF,TGTGCCAGCAGCGGGGGGCTAGCGGGGCTGAGCACAGATACGCAGTATTTT
TRBJ2-1,TRBV11-2,-,TRBD2,CASSLLAGGSSEQFF,TGTGCCAGCAGCCTACTAGCGGGGGGCTCGAGTGAGCAGTTCTTC
TRBJ2-2,TRBV11-2,-,TRBD2,CASDVGLAGGPSDGELFF,TGTGCCAGCGACGTAGGACTAGCGGGAGGGCCGTCGGACGGGGAGCTGTTTTTT
TRBJ2-6,TRBV7-3,-,-,CASSFQGPGANVLTF,TGTGCCAGCAGCTTCCAGGGTCCTGGGGCCAACGTCCTGACTTTC
TRBJ2-7,TRBV6-6,-,TRBD1,CASTNPGTGTVEQYF,TGTGCCAGCACTAACCCCGGGACAGGGACCGTCGAGCAGTACTTC
TRBJ2-7,TRBV5-4,-,TRBD1,CASSLQGAKEQYF,TGTGCCAGCAGCTTACAGGGGGCAAAGGAGCAGTACTTC
TRBJ1-4,TRBV7-2,-,-,CASSFSGGLNEKLFF,TGTGCCAGCAGCTTCTCGGGGGGCCTTAATGAAAAACTGTTTTTT
TRBJ2-1,TRBV27,-,TRBD2,CASSRGLAEISYNEQFF,TGTGCCAGCAGCCGAGGACTAGCGGAAATCTCCTACAATGAGCAGTTCTTC
TRBJ1-1,TRBV2,-,-,CASSNRRGAFF,TGTGCCAGCAGCAATAGGAGGGGAGCTTTCTTT
TRBJ2-2,TRBV7-3,-,TRBD1,CASSLTPQGSVGELFF,TGTGCCAGCAGCTTAACCCCACAGGGGAGTGTCGGGGAGCTGTTTTTT
TRBJ2-2,TRBV19,-,TRBD1,CASSYRGPTGELFF,TGTGCCAGTAGTTACAGGGGGCCCACCGGGGAGCTGTTTTTT
TRBJ2-5,TRBV5-1,-,TRBD2,CASSLEGLATETQYF,TGCGCCAGCAGCTTGGAAGGACTAGCGACAGAGACCCAGTACTTC
TRBJ1-1,TRBV6-1,few,-,CASSDRMNTEAFF,TGTGCCAGCAGTGACAGGATGAACACTGAAGCTTTCTTT